The 23 T cell receptor beta chains presented below share a single source sample, sequenced in a study of PD-L1 blockade in urothelial cancer. Time point described: pretreatment peripheral blood. Clones were sequenced by immunoSEQ multiplex PCR, and TCRdb holds only the in-frame ones, with some missing. This table has about 95,000 clones, about nine tenths appearing once. The specimen was PBMCs, collected around atezolizumab (anti-PD-L1) treatment. These receptors originate from a man aged 60 to 69 with urothelial cancer.

The rearrangement links TRBV9 to TRBJ2-1, with D hard to call. V was clipped by 0 bases and J by 6 bases, with 7 bases between them. Germline CDR1 and CDR2: SGDLS and YYNGEE. CDR3 length: 13 residues. CDR3 coding DNA: TGTGCCAGCAGCGTAGGAACAGTCAATGAGCAGTTCTTC. Its protein is CASSVGTVNEQFF.

The gene calls are TRBV2 and TRBJ2-5; TRBD2 matches 7 bases. CDR1 and CDR2 from the germline V gene are SNHLY and FYNNEI. The CDR3 has 12 amino acids. V was clipped by 8 bases and J by 5 bases; unmatched bases: 5. As DNA, the CDR3 is TGTGCCAGCTCGGGGGGTGGGGAGACCCAGTACTTC. Its protein product is CASSGGGETQYF.

This clone was recorded once. The chain employs TRBV9 and TRBJ1-4; 7 bases agree with TRBD1. The V gene's germline CDR1 is SGDLS and CDR2 YYNGEE. V shed 0 bases and J 5 bases; nucleotides not matched to a gene: 4. The CDR3 consists of 15 residues. CDR3 coding DNA: TGTGCCAGCAGCGTAGGAGGCAGGGGGAATGAAAAACTGTTTTTT. Amino acid sequence: CASSVGGRGNEKLFF.

The chain employs TRBV2 and TRBJ1-5; perhaps TRBD1 as D (6 bases). Germline V gives CDR1 SNHLY, CDR2 FYNNEI. CDR3 length: 14 amino acids. The germline V and J ends were trimmed by 4 bases and 0 bases, with 7 bases remaining between them. The CDR3 loop reads CASSVGGSNQPQHF. The CDR3 nucleotides read TGTGCCAGCAGTGTAGGGGGTAGCAATCAGCCCCAGCATTTT.

V gene TRBV7-6 combines with J gene TRBJ1-3; tentatively, D is TRBD1 (5 bases). The CDR3 extends over 16 amino acids. Trimming took 0 bases from V and 0 from J, leaving 9 bases between them. Germline CDR1 and CDR2: SGHVS and FNYEAQ. The CDR3 here is CASSLADSDSGNTIYF. As DNA, the CDR3 is TGTGCCAGCAGCTTAGCTGACAGCGACTCTGGAAACACCATATATTTT.

This chain connects TRBV6-5 to TRBJ1-4; the D gene is possibly TRBD1 (5 bases). Per the germline V gene, CDR1 is MNHEY and CDR2 is SVGAGI. The V end was cut by 0 bases, the J end by 8 bases, with 16 bases between. The CDR3 spans 16 residues. The CDR3 is CASSYSGLHGAEKLFF. The CDR3 DNA is TGTGCCAGCAGTTACTCCGGGCTCCATGGGGCGGAAAAACTGTTTTTT.

The chain is built from TRBV15 and TRBJ2-5; TRBD2 agrees at 10 bases. With 8 bases clipped from V and 5 bases from J, the junction kept 17 bases outside the gene matches. Germline values: CDR1 LNHNV, CDR2 YYDKDF (reference sequence). The CDR3 consists of 17 residues. CDR3 bases: TGTGCCACCGGGGGTACTAGCGGGATTATCGGGGAGGAGACCCAGTACTTC. Protein product: CATGGTSGIIGEETQYF. Variable domain in full (rest from reference TRBV15 and TRBJ2-5): DAMVIQNPRYQVTQFGKPVTLSCSQTLNHNVMYWYQQKSSQAPKLLFHYYDKDFNNEADTPDNFQSRRPNTSFCFLDIRSPGLGDTAMYLCATGGTSGIIGEETQYFGPGTRLLVL.

The rearrangement links TRBV9 to TRBJ2-5; 8 bases map to TRBD2. The V gene's germline CDR1 is SGDLS and CDR2 YYNGEE. Losses at the gene ends were 0 bases for V and 5 bases for J; bases not matched to a gene: 3. There are 14 residues in the CDR3. As DNA, the CDR3 is TGTGCCAGCAGCGTAGGAGCGGGGGAGGAGACCCAGTACTTC. Its translation: CASSVGAGEETQYF.

This chain connects TRBV10-3 to TRBJ1-5; no reliable D call. Germline CDR1 and CDR2: ENHRY and SYGVKD. This CDR3 region has 15 residues. V dropped 4 bases and J dropped 2 bases, with 12 bases sitting between them. The CDR3 here is CAISGTPGGNQPQHF. CDR3 coding DNA: TGTGCCATCAGTGGTACCCCGGGTGGCAATCAGCCCCAGCATTTT.

The chain couples TRBV5-1 to TRBJ2-7; 7 nucleotides line up with TRBD1. Germline loops: CDR1 SGHRS, CDR2 YFSETQ. The CDR3 extends over 13 amino acids. Trimming took 0 bases from V and 6 from J; bases not matched to a gene: 3. The CDR3 nucleotides are TGCGCCAGCAGCTTGGAGGGGGCGGGCGAGCAGTACTTC. Residues: CASSLEGAGEQYF.

This clone was counted between two and nine times. The chain combines TRBV7-2 with TRBJ2-7; a weak D match, TRBD2 (7 bases). With 0 bases removed from V and 7 bases from J, the gap between germline ends came to 19 bases. This CDR3 is built from 16 residues. Per the germline V gene, CDR1 is SGHTA and CDR2 is FQGNSA. In DNA, the CDR3 is TGTGCCAGCAGCTTAGCGGGCGGGGGCATTTCTCATGAGCAGTACTTC. Translating it yields CASSLAGGGISHEQYF.

This sequence joins TRBV9 and TRBJ1-5; D perhaps matches TRBD1 (5 bases). The CDR3 sequence is 15 residues long. Germline CDR1 SGDLS, CDR2 YYNGEE. V was trimmed by 4 bases and J by 3 bases, leaving 14 bases between them. CDR3 bases: TGTGCCAGCAGCCAAACGCAGGGACTCAATCAGCCCCAGCATTTT. Translating it yields CASSQTQGLNQPQHF. Filled out from reference TRBV9 and TRBJ1-5, the complete variable domain reads DSGVTQTPKHLITATGQRVTLRCSPRSGDLSVYWYQQSLDQGLQFLIQYYNGEERAKGNILERFSAQQFPDLHSELNLSSLELGDSALYFCASSQTQGLNQPQHFGDGTRLSIL.

This chain links TRBV2 with TRBJ1-1, with D possibly being TRBD1 (5 bases). V was pared by 6 bases and J by 7 bases, with 15 bases between. The germline CDR1 and CDR2 sequences are SNHLY and FYNNEI. The CDR3 runs 13 residues. The CDR3 DNA follows: TGTGCCAGCAGGGAGGGGCCGACCGGTGAAGCTTTCTTT. It translates to CASREGPTGEAFF.

V is TRBV7-9 and J is TRBJ2-3; no reliable D call. Germline assignment: CDR1 SEHNR and CDR2 FQNEAQ (reference sequence). The CDR3 spans 13 residues. V was clipped by 2 bases and J by 6 bases, with 9 bases between them. In DNA, the CDR3 is TGTGCCAGCAGCTTACTAGTCGGGGATACGCAGTATTTT. It yields the protein CASSLLVGDTQYF.

This rearrangement joins TRBV6-6 to TRBJ2-7; D unclear. CDR1 and CDR2 (germline): MNHNY, SVGAGI (reference sequence). CDR3 size: 13 residues. Trimming left V 8 bases short and J 5 bases short, with 16 bases between. CDR3 coding DNA: TGTGCCAGCGGCCTCCAGATGGCAAACGAGCAGTACTTC. This sequence encodes CASGLQMANEQYF.

The V and J genes are TRBV27 and TRBJ1-5; perhaps TRBD1 as D (6 bases). Germline V gene lookup returns CDR1 MNHEY and CDR2 SMNVEV (reference sequence). This CDR3 is 17 amino acids long. V lost 1 base and J 0 bases, leaving 13 bases between the germline ends. CDR3 DNA sequence: TGTGCCAGCAGTTTATGGGGGGGCGAGGGTAGCAATCAGCCCCAGCATTTT. Amino acids: CASSLWGGEGSNQPQHF.

This chain joins TRBV14 and TRBJ2-1, with D perhaps TRBD1 (5 bases). The V gene's germline CDR1 is SGHDN and CDR2 FVKESK. Between the trimmed V and J ends, which lost 5 bases and 1 base, there was a span of 12 bases. The CDR3 spans 15 residues. Here the CDR3 DNA reads TGTGCCAGCAGCTGGGGCGGCGCATCCTACAATGAGCAGTTCTTC. Its translation: CASSWGGASYNEQFF.

This clone was seen only once. This chain joins TRBV5-6 and TRBJ2-1; 8 bases match TRBD2. The CDR3 is made up of 16 amino acids. Trimming took 0 bases from V and 3 from J; bases not matched to a gene: 5. Germline V lookup: CDR1 SGHDT, CDR2 YYEEEE. In nucleotides, the CDR3 is TGTGCCAGCAGCTTGGGACCCGGGGGGGTCTACAATGAGCAGTTCTTC. Residues: CASSLGPGGVYNEQFF. Complete variable domain (other parts from reference TRBV5-6 and TRBJ2-1): DAGVTQSPTHLIKTRGQQVTLRCSPKSGHDTVSWYQQALGQGPQFIFQYYEEEERQRGNFPDRFSGHQFPNYSSELNVNALLLGDSALYLCASSLGPGGVYNEQFFGPGTRLTVL.

This clone appeared a single time. The chain recombines TRBV28 with TRBJ2-5, with a tentative D call TRBD2 (6 bases). CDR1 and CDR2 (germline): MDHEN, SYDVKM. V gave up 8 bases and J gave up 4 bases, with 14 bases separating them. This CDR3 contains 13 residues. The CDR3 DNA reads as TGTGCCAGCGGGACTGGGCGGTCAGAGACCCAGTACTTC. This gives the protein CASGTGRSETQYF.

The rearrangement uses TRBV25-1 and TRBJ1-3, with 7 bases lining up with TRBD1. V lost 4 bases, J lost 8 bases, and 11 bases stayed unmatched. Looked up from germline, CDR1 is MGHDK and CDR2 is SYGVNS. The CDR3 is 15 amino acids. Written as DNA, the CDR3 is TGTGCCAGCAGTGCCCTTAGGGGGCAAAGGGACACCATATATTTT. Amino acids: CASSALRGQRDTIYF.

With respect to this clone: Additional DNA sequences in this sample encode the identical CDR3. The chain has TRBV5-1 and TRBJ2-2; a possible D gene is TRBD2 (6 bases). There are 15 residues in the CDR3. Trimming cost V 4 bases and J 0 bases, with 10 bases left between them. Germline CDR1 SGHRS, CDR2 YFSETQ. For the CDR3, the DNA is TGCGCCAGCAGCCCCCTAGCGACGAACACCGGGGAGCTGTTTTTT. As protein: CASSPLATNTGELFF.

The chain is built from TRBV5-6 and TRBJ2-7, with 9 bases identical to TRBD1. Unmatched junction bases numbered 4, after V lost 3 bases and J lost 6 bases. The CDR3 totals 13 residues. Germline CDR1 reads SGHDT; CDR2 reads YYEEEE. The DNA of the CDR3 is TGTGCCAGCAGCTCGACAGGGGGTCGCGAGCAGTACTTC. It is translated as CASSSTGGREQYF.

The V call is TRBV28, the J call TRBJ1-1; D not resolved. This CDR3 is built from 14 residues. Trimming took 7 bases from V and 4 from J, leaving 16 bases between them. Germline V gives CDR1 MDHEN, CDR2 SYDVKM. The CDR3 here is CASTSIGLVTEAFF. CDR3 in DNA: TGTGCCAGCACCTCAATAGGACTCGTCACTGAAGCTTTCTTT.